The clone carrying this T cell receptor (beta chain) was observed at least ten times. As yet, its antigen is unknown. Peripheral blood was collected from the related graft donor on the marrow donation day. This record comes from a study of T cells after posttransplantation cyclophosphamide. Germline V lookup: CDR1 SGHVS, CDR2 FNYEAQ. The CDR3 is made up of 14 amino acids. The junction had 7 bases not matched to a gene; V was cut back by 5 bases and J by 7 bases. This table comes from immunoSEQ multiplex PCR, and its TCRdb copy is limited to in-frame clones, with some not included. The sample contains tens of thousands of clones, none occurring once; about 4.5% lies in the top ten. Study-level results: Later blood repertoires were often dominated by clones from the donor CD8+ memory compartment. Blood and skin or GI T cell repertoires showed limited TRB overlap.

The rearrangement links TRBV7-6 to TRBJ2-2; 7 nucleotides agree with TRBD1. The sequence was collected from a woman aged 45-60 years in good health and a related stem cell transplant donor. Sequencing used PBMCs. The CDR3 DNA sequence: TGTGCCAGCAGCCCCGGGACAGTACGCGGGGAGCTGTTTTTT. It translates to CASSPGTVRGELFF.